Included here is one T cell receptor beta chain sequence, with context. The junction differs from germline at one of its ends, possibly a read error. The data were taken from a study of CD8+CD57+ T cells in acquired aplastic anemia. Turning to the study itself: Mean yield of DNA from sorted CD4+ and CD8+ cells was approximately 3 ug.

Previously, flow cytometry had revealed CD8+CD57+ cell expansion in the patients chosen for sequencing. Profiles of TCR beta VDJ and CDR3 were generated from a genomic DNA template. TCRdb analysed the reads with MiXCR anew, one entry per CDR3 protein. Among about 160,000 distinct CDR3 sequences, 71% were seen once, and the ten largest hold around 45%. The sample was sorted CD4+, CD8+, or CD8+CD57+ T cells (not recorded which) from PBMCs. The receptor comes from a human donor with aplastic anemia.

The DNA of the CDR3 is TGTGCCAGCAGCGTACAGGCGGGGGGGCTCGAGCAGTATTTC. Protein product: CASSVQAGGLEQYF. V gene TRBV9 combines with J gene TRBJ2-7; 9 nucleotides match TRBD2. Germline V lookup: CDR1 SGDLS, CDR2 YYNGEE. The CDR3 extends over 14 amino acids.